A selection of T cell receptor beta chains follows, all from one sample in a study of T-cell memory formation after mild COVID-19. MiXCR was run by TCRdb on the 5' RACE reads, yielding one entry per CDR3 protein. The sample yields approximately 430,000 distinct CDR3 sequences, less than 25% seen once. Material: PBMCs or a T cell subset sorted from them (not recorded which). The origin of the receptors is an adult woman who had mild COVID-19 (a few samples of this study predate the infection). Cell type and time point are not known. Each CDR3 is given with its conserved first and last residue. A D gene is named only where the DNA matches it firmly. A row's size may be missing; if present it is once, few, many or a size class.

j_call d_call clone_size v_call cdr3_aa cdr3_nt
TRBJ1-4 NA NA TRBV6-5 CASSYTHRTTNEKLFF TGTGCCAGCAGTTACACGCACAGGACAACTAATGAAAAACTGTTTTTT
TRBJ2-3 NA NA TRBV5-1 CASSWSSDTQYF TGCGCCAGCAGCTGGAGCTCAGATACGCAGTATTTT
TRBJ2-7 NA few TRBV7-2 CASRYRGSYEQYF TGTGCCAGCCGTTACCGGGGCTCCTACGAGCAGTACTTC
TRBJ2-1 TRBD2 few TRBV7-2 CASSLVREGGHEQFF TGTGCCAGCAGCTTAGTCCGGGAGGGCGGCCATGAGCAGTTCTTC
TRBJ2-1 TRBD1 NA TRBV5-1 CASIRGQGWNEQFF TGCGCCAGCATTAGGGGACAGGGGTGGAATGAGCAGTTCTTC
TRBJ2-5 NA few TRBV18 CASSRLSPQETQYF TGTGCCAGCTCCCGTTTGTCTCCACAAGAGACCCAGTACTTC
TRBJ2-7 NA NA TRBV29-1 CSVGQRSYEQYF TGCAGCGTTGGACAGAGATCCTACGAGCAGTACTTC
TRBJ2-5 TRBD2 once TRBV6-1 CASRGGGLLTQYF TGTGCCAGCAGGGGCGGGGGGTTGCTGACCCAGTACTTC
TRBJ2-1 NA few TRBV6-2/TRBV6-3 CASRGLRGNEQFF TGTGCCAGCAGGGGCTTGAGGGGTAATGAGCAGTTCTTC
TRBJ1-4 NA NA TRBV3-1 CASSQPTLLGRDEKLFF TGTGCCAGCAGCCAACCCACACTCCTCGGACGAGATGAAAAACTGTTTTTT